This T cell receptor (beta chain) was retrieved from a study of blood T cell repertoires in COVID-19. Clones were read by immunoSEQ multiplex PCR, and TCRdb kept only the in-frame ones, dropping some. The sample lists around 140,000 clones, roughly 81% occurring once. Germline CDR1 reads SGHTA; CDR2 reads FQGNSA. Trimming cost V 8 bases and J 4 bases; bases outside gene matches: 6. This CDR3 contains 13 residues. Sample: peripheral blood. The V call is TRBV7-2, the J call TRBJ1-1; 8 bases line up with TRBD1. This TCR was recovered from a woman between 50 and 59 years old with active or convalescent COVID-19. CDR3 amino acids: CASRTQGATEAFF. For the CDR3, the DNA is TGTGCCAGCCGCACCCAGGGGGCCACTGAAGCTTTCTTT.